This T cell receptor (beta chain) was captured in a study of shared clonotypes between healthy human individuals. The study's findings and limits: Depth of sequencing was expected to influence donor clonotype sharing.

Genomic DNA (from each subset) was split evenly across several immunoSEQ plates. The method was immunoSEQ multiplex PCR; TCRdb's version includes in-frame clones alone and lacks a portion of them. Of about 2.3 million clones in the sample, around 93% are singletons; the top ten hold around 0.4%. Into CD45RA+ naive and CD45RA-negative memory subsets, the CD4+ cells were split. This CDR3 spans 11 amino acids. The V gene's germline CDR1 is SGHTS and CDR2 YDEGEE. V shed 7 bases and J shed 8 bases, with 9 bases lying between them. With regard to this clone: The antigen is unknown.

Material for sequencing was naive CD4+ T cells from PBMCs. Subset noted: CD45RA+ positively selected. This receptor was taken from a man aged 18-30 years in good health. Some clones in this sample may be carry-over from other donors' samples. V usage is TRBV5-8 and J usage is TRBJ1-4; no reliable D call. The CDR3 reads CASSKREKLFF. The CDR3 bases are TGTGCCAGCTCTAAGAGAGAAAAACTGTTTTTT.